This TCR beta chain appears in the sequencing data of a study of Ad26.COV2.S vaccination and SARS-CoV-2 variants. The wider study: Participant was drawn from the COV1001 Ad26.COV2.S trial arm. Overall study results and limits: Reported findings describe substantial breadth in spike-specific CD8+ and CD4+ T cell responses following vaccination.

Treatment reported: 15 to 20 received Ad26.COV2.S at low or high dose, single or two shots; several received placebo; per-sample allocation not given. Repertoires come from day 63 after the first vaccine or placebo injection. Spike of the Wuhan-strain SARS-CoV-2 was expressed by an Ad26 vector, which formed the vaccine. Points on this clone: Its antigen is not known.

Trimming took 3 bases from V and 5 from J, leaving 7 bases between them. The length of the CDR3 is 13 residues. CDR1 is MRHNA and CDR2 is SNTAGT in the germline V gene. The assay was immunoSEQ multiplex PCR, and TCRdb's table has in-frame clones only and misses some. The table shows roughly 460,000 clones, with 89% occurring only once. The sequencing used peripheral blood, collected in a trial of Ad26.COV2.S vaccine versus placebo. The TCR sequence derives from a person aged 18-60 years who received the Ad26.COV2.S COVID-19 vaccine or a placebo. The chain carries TRBV6-4 and TRBJ2-2; D unresolved. The CDR3 sequence is CASSEQGTGELFF. CDR3 DNA sequence: TGTGCCAGCAGTGAACAAGGGACCGGGGAGCTGTTTTTT.